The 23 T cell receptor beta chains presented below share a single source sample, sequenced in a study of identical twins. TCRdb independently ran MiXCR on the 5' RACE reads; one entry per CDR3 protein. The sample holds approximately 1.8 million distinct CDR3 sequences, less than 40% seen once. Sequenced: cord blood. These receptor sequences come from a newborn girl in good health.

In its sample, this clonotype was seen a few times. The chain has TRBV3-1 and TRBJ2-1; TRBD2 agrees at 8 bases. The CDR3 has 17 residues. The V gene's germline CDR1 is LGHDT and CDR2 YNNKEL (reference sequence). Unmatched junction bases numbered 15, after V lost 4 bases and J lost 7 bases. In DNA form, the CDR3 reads TGTGCCAGCAGCCTTGAGGGACTAGTATCGTTTTCGAATGAGCAGTTCTTC. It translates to CASSLEGLVSFSNEQFF.

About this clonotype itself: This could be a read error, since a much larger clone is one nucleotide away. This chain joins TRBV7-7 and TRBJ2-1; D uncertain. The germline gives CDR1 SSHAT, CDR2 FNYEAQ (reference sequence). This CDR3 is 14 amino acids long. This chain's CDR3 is CASSQTSASYEQFF. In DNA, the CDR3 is TGTGCTAGCAGTCAGACGTCGGCTTCCTACGAGCAGTTCTTC.

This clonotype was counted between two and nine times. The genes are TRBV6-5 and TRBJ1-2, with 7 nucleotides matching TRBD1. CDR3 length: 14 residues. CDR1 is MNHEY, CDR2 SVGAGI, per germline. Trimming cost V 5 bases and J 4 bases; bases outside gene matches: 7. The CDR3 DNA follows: TGTGCCAGCAGTAGACAGGGCAGCGGCTATGGCTACACCTTC. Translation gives CASSRQGSGYGYTF.

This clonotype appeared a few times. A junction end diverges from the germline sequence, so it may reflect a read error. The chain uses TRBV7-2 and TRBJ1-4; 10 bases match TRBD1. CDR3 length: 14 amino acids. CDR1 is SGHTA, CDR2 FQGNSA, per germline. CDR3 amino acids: CASSRDRGDEKLFF. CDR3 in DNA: TGCGCCAGCAGCCGGGACAGGGGAGATGAAAAACTGTTTTTT.

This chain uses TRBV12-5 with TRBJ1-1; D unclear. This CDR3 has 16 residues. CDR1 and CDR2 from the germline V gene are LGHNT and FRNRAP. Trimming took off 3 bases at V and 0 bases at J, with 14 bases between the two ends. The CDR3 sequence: CASGFRSTGMNTEAFF. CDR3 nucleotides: TGTGCTAGTGGTTTTCGCTCGACGGGAATGAACACTGAAGCTTTCTTT. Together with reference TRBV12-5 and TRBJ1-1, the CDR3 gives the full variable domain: DARVTQTPRHKVTEMGQEVTMRCQPILGHNTVFWYRQTMMQGLELLAYFRNRAPLDDSGMPKDRFSAEMPDATLATLKIQPSEPRDSAVYFCASGFRSTGMNTEAFFGQGTRLTVV.

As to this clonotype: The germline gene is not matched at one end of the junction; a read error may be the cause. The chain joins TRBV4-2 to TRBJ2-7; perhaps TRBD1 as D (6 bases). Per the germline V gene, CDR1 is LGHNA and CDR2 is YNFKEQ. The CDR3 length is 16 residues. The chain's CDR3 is CAGSQASSGTPYEQYF. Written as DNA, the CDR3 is TGTGCCGGCAGCCAAGCTTCGTCCGGGACACCATACGAGCAGTACTTT.

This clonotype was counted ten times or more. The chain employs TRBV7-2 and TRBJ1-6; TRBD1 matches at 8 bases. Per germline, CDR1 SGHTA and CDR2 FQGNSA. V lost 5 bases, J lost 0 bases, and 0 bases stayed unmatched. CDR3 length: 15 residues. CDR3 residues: CASSTGGSYNSPLHF. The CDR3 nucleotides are TGTGCCAGCAGCACAGGGGGCTCCTATAATTCACCCCTCCACTTT. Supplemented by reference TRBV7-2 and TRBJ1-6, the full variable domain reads GAGVSQSPSNKVTEKGKDVELRCDPISGHTALYWYRQSLGQGLEFLIYFQGNSAPDKSGLPSDRFSAERTGGSVSTLTIQRTQQEDSAVYLCASSTGGSYNSPLHFGNGTRLTVT.

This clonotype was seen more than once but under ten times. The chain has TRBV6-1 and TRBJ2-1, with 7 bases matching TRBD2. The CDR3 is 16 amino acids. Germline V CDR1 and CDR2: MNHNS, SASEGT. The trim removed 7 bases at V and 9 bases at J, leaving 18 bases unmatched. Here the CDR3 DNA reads TGTGCCAGCACCTCTCGGGGGACTATTATTTGGCGTGAGCAGTTCTTC. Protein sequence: CASTSRGTIIWREQFF.

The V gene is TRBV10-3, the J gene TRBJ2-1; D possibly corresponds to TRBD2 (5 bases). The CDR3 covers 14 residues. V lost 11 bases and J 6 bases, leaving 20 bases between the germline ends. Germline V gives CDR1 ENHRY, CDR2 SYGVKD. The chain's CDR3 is CAARRAVEANEQFF. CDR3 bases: TGTGCCGCCAGGCGGGCCGTCGAGGCCAATGAGCAGTTCTTC.

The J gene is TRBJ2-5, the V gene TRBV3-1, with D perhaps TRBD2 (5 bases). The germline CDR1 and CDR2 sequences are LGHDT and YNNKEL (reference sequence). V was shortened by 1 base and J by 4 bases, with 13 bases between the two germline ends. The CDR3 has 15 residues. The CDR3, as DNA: TGTGCCAGCAGCCAAGGGAGAGCGGTTGGAGAGACCCAGTACTTC. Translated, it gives CASSQGRAVGETQYF.

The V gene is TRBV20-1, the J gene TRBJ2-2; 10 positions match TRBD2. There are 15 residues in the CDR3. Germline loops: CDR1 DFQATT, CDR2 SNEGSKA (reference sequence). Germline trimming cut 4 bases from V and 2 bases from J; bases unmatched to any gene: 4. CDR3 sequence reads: CSANRLAGNTGELFF. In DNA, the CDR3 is TGCAGTGCTAACCGACTAGCGGGTAACACCGGGGAGCTGTTTTTT.

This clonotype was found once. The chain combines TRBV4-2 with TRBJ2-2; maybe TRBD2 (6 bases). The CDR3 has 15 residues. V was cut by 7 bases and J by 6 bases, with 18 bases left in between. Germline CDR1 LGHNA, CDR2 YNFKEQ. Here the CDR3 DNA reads TGTGCCAGCAACCCACGTCGGACTATTTCCGGGGAGCTGTTTTTT. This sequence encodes CASNPRRTISGELFF.

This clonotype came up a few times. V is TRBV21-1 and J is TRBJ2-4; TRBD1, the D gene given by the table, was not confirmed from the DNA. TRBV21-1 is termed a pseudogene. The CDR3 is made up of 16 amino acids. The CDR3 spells CASSKGGALAKNIQYF. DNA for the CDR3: TGTGCCAGCAGCAAAGGAGGGGCGTTAGCCAAAAACATTCAGTACTTC.

The CDR3 is CASSPVGQTDTQYF. CDR3 bases: TGTGCCAGCAGCCCGGTGGGACAAACAGATACGCAGTATTTT. This sequence joins TRBV28 and TRBJ2-3; tentatively, D is TRBD1 (6 bases). CDR3 size: 14 residues. The germline V gene encodes CDR1 MDHEN and CDR2 SYDVKM. The V end lost 6 bases, the J end lost 3 bases, and 13 bases lay between the germline ends.

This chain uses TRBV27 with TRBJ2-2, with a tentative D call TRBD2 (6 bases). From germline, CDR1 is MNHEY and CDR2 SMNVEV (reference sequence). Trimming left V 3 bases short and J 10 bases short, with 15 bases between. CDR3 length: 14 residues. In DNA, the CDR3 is TGTGCCAGCAGTTTTGGTGGAGGGCTGGCGGAGCTGTTTTTT. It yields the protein CASSFGGGLAELFF.

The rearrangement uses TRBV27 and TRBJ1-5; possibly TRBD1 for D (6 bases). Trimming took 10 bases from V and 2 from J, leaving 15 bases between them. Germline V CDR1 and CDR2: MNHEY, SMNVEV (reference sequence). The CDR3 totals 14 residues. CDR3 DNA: TGTGCCACCTCTGGGGGGCTCGGCAATCAGCCCCAGCATTTT. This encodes CATSGGLGNQPQHF.

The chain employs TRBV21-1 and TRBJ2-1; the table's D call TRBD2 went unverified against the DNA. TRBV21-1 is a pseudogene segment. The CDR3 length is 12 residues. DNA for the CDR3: TGTGCCAACGGATTTAGCGGGAATGAGCAGTTCTTC. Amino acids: CANGFSGNEQFF.

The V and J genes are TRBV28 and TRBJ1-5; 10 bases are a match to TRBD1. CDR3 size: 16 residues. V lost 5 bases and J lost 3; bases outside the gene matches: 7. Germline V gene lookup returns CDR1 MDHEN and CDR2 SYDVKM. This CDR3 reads CASSVDRGPVNQPQHF. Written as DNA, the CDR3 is TGTGCCAGCAGTGTAGACAGGGGGCCTGTCAATCAGCCCCAGCATTTT.

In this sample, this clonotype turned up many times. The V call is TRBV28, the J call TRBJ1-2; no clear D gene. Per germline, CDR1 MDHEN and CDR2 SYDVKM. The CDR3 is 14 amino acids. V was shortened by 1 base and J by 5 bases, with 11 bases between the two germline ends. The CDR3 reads CASSLSPSTYGYTF. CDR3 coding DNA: TGTGCCAGCAGTTTATCCCCCTCCACTTATGGCTACACCTTC.

Here the CDR3 reads CASSQEWAGGTDTQYF. Here the CDR3 DNA reads TGTGCCAGCAGCCAAGAGTGGGCGGGGGGGACAGATACGCAGTATTTT. The chain links TRBV3-1 to TRBJ2-3, with 9 bases lining up with TRBD2. The germline V gene encodes CDR1 LGHDT and CDR2 YNNKEL (reference sequence). The J segment lost 3 bases and the V segment lost 0 bases, leaving 4 bases of the junction unmatched. This CDR3 is 16 amino acids long.

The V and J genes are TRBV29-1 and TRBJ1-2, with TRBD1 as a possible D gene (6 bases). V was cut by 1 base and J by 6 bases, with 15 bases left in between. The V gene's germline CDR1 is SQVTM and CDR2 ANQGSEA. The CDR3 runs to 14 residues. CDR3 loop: CSVEVWTAVNGYTF. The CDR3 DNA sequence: TGCAGCGTTGAAGTATGGACAGCGGTCAATGGCTACACCTTC.

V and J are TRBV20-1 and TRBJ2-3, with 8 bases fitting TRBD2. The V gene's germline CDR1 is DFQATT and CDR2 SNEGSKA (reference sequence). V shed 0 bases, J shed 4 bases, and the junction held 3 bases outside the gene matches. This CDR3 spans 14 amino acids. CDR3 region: CSARDAGGADTQYF. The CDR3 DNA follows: TGCAGTGCTAGAGATGCGGGGGGAGCAGATACGCAGTATTTT.

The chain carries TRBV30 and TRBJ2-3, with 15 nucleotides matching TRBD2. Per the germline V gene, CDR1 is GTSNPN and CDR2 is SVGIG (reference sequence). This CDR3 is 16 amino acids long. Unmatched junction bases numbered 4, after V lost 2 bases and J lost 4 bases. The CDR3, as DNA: TGTGCCTGGAGTCTTGGACTAGCGGGGGGGCCAGATACGCAGTATTTT. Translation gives CAWSLGLAGGPDTQYF.